What follows are 22 T cell receptor beta chains derived from one specimen sequenced in a study of T-cell reconstitution after alpha-beta-depleted transplantation in children. It was with unique molecular identifiers that the TCRbeta library was prepared. A single record per CDR3 protein comes from TCRdb applying MiXCR to the PCR reads. The sample yields about 300,000 distinct CDR3 sequences, about a tenth seen once. The sequenced sample was PBMCs, obtained before TCRalphabeta/CD19-depleted stem cell transplant. Source of these receptors: a boy younger than two with acute myeloid leukemia, due to receive a stem cell transplant.

This clonotype turned up a few times. The rearrangement links TRBV21-1 to TRBJ2-2; TRBD2, the D gene given by the table, was not confirmed from the DNA. TRBV21-1 is noted as a pseudogene. This CDR3 region has 16 residues. This CDR3 is CASSKEASANTGELFF. The CDR3 DNA reads as TGTGCCAGCAGCAAAGAGGCTAGCGCGAACACCGGGGAGCTGTTTTTT.

The chain carries TRBV19 and TRBJ1-2; possibly TRBD1 for D (6 bases). Between the trimmed V and J ends, which lost 6 bases and 3 bases, there was a span of 14 bases. Germline V lookup: CDR1 LNHDA, CDR2 SQIVND (reference sequence). The CDR3 loop spans 14 amino acids. CDR3 nucleotide sequence: TGTGCCAGTAGATGGGACAAGAGGGACTATGGCTACACCTTC. Protein product: CASRWDKRDYGYTF.

This clonotype was seen many times. DNA of the CDR3: TGTGCCAGTAGTATAGATCTTTTGGACAAGGGATACGAGCAGTACTTC. This encodes CASSIDLLDKGYEQYF. The chain recombines TRBV19 with TRBJ2-7, with D possibly matching TRBD1 (5 bases). Trimming cost V 0 bases and J 4 bases, with 16 bases left between them. The CDR3 consists of 16 residues. The germline gives CDR1 LNHDA, CDR2 SQIVND (reference sequence).

This clonotype has at least ten counts. The CDR3 loop reads CASSLGTEGGEKLFF. The CDR3 DNA follows: TGTGCCAGCAGCTTAGGGACAGAAGGTGGTGAAAAACTGTTTTTT. The rearrangement joins TRBV7-9 to TRBJ1-4, with a weak D call TRBD1 (6 bases). Trimming cost V 1 base and J 7 bases, with 13 bases left between them. Germline loops: CDR1 SEHNR, CDR2 FQNEAQ (reference sequence). The CDR3 has 15 amino acids.

This clonotype was found many times. The chain employs TRBV20-1 and TRBJ2-7; D gene unclear. CDR3 size: 11 residues. Germline loops: CDR1 DFQATT, CDR2 SNEGSKA (reference sequence). Trimming removed 5 bases from V and 0 bases from J, with 5 bases in between. The CDR3 region is CSAGDSYEQYF. The CDR3 DNA is TGCAGTGCTGGGGACTCCTACGAGCAGTACTTC.

This clonotype was observed a handful of times. This rearrangement joins TRBV7-9 to TRBJ1-2; 7 nucleotides align to TRBD1. Germline V lookup: CDR1 SEHNR, CDR2 FQNEAQ (reference sequence). V trimming: 1 base; J trimming: 8 bases; junction bases outside the gene matches: 10. The CDR3 length is 15 residues. CDR3 amino acids: CASSLGTGTSSGYTF. For the CDR3, the DNA is TGTGCCAGCAGCTTAGGGACAGGAACCTCTAGCGGCTACACCTTC.

This clonotype was counted at least ten times. The chain uses TRBV2 and TRBJ2-7; D ambiguous. The germline V and J ends were trimmed by 3 bases and 0 bases, with 15 bases remaining between them. In germline, CDR1 is SNHLY, CDR2 FYNNEI. The CDR3 runs 16 residues. CDR3: CASSEDPWRHSYEQYF. The CDR3 DNA is TGTGCCAGCAGTGAGGACCCTTGGCGCCACTCCTACGAGCAGTACTTC.

This clonotype was counted many times. The rearrangement links TRBV6-2 or TRBV6-3 to TRBJ2-5; 7 bases are a match to TRBD1. With V trimmed by 0 bases and J by 2 bases, 3 bases remained unmatched. Germline V lookup: CDR1 MNHEY, CDR2 SVGEGT. CDR3 size: 15 residues. In DNA form, the CDR3 reads TGTGCCAGCAGTTACTCCGGACAGGCTCAAGAGACCCAGTACTTC. Translation gives CASSYSGQAQETQYF.

In the case of this clonotype: The CDR3 end shows no conserved phenylalanine or tryptophan, and so a read error is likely. No DNA is shown, since the ends of the CDR3 on it are uncertain; the CDR3 is the one TCRdb lists. The V gene is TRBV4-3, the J gene TRBJ2-4; the table calls TRBD1, which could not be checked here. The germline gives CDR1 LGHNA, CDR2 YSLEER. Ends included, the CDR3 has 13 residues. The CDR3 loop is CASSQDRQGQANL.

This clonotype was found many times. The chain links TRBV24-1 to TRBJ2-1; D gene ambiguous. V was shortened by 6 bases and J by 8 bases, with 22 bases between the two germline ends. The germline CDR1 and CDR2 sequences are KGHDR and SFDVKD. CDR3 length: 16 residues. CDR3 coding DNA: TGTGCCACCAGTAACCCGTTGAGCTTAGCACCCCATGAGCAGTTCTTC. Translation gives CATSNPLSLAPHEQFF.

This clonotype was detected only a few times. The chain recombines TRBV12-3 or TRBV12-4 with TRBJ2-7; D is unclear. CDR3 length: 12 amino acids. Trimming stripped 4 bases from V and 4 bases from J, with 8 bases between. The chain's CDR3 is CASSSVGYEQYF. The CDR3 nucleotides read TGTGCCAGCAGTTCGGTAGGGTACGAGCAGTACTTC.

This clonotype was seen repeatedly, ten times or more. The CDR3 is CASTRDNQNTEAFF. The CDR3 bases are TGCGCCAGCACCCGGGACAACCAGAACACTGAAGCTTTCTTT. The V and J genes are TRBV5-1 and TRBJ1-1; possibly TRBD1 for D (6 bases). Germline CDR1 is SGHRS and CDR2 is YFSETQ. V lost 6 bases and J 1 base, leaving 13 bases between the germline ends. The CDR3 sequence is 14 residues long.

This clonotype was seen repeatedly, ten times or more. This sequence joins TRBV7-2 and TRBJ2-1, with D hard to call. Trimming removed 2 bases at V and 12 bases at J, with 14 bases between. CDR1 is SGHTA, CDR2 FQGNSA, per germline. CDR3 length: 13 residues. CDR3 bases: TGTGCCAGCAGCTTACAGGTTGGGAAAGTGCAGTTCTTC. Translated: CASSLQVGKVQFF.

There are many counts of this clonotype. The J gene is TRBJ2-7, the V gene TRBV29-1; the D gene could be TRBD1 or TRBD2 (5 bases each). The CDR3 covers 11 residues. V shed 7 bases and J shed 3 bases, with 10 bases lying between them. CDR1 is SQVTM, CDR2 ANQGSEA, per germline. This chain's CDR3 is CSAGTIYEQYF. CDR3 nucleotides: TGCAGCGCAGGGACCATCTACGAGCAGTACTTC.

This clonotype was observed many times. This chain uses TRBV20-1 with TRBJ2-7, with TRBD2 matching 8 bases. The CDR3 is 14 amino acids. The germline CDR1 and CDR2 sequences are DFQATT and SNEGSKA (reference sequence). V lost 2 bases to trimming and J lost 1 base; unmatched junction nucleotides: 4. The CDR3 region is CSARRLAGSYEQYF. The CDR3 nucleotides read TGCAGTGCTAGACGCCTAGCGGGTTCCTACGAGCAGTACTTC.

The gene calls are TRBV2 and TRBJ1-1; D unresolved. The CDR3 contains 17 residues. Germline-derived CDR1 and CDR2 are SNHLY and FYNNEI. Trimming left V 2 bases short and J 0 bases short, with 16 bases between. This chain's CDR3 is CASSEQAYPFLNTEAFF. The CDR3 DNA is TGTGCCAGCAGTGAACAGGCCTATCCCTTTCTGAACACTGAAGCTTTCTTT.

Concerning this clonotype: A much larger clonotype is one base distant, so this may be a read error. This rearrangement joins TRBV24-1 to TRBJ2-5; no reliable D call. The CDR3 is 15 amino acids. CDR1 KGHDR and CDR2 SFDVKD come from the germline V gene. The CDR3 protein is CATSDARLYQETQCF. CDR3 bases: TGTGCCACCAGTGATGCAAGGTTGTACCAAGAGACCCAGTGCTTC.

This clonotype has ten or more counts. The rearrangement uses TRBV5-1 and TRBJ1-2, with D hard to call. Germline V CDR1 and CDR2: SGHRS, YFSETQ. The CDR3 runs to 15 residues. V lost 1 base to trimming and J lost 4 bases, with 14 bases between them. In DNA form, the CDR3 reads TGCGCCAGCAGCTTGTCACCCGCAGGTTCCTATGGCTACACCTTC. It codes for CASSLSPAGSYGYTF.

This clonotype has ten or more counts. CDR3 coding DNA: TGCAGTGCTAGAGATCGCCAGGGTTTCCTGTGGGAGGCGCCCCTACGGCAGTTCTTC. Its translation is CSARDRQGFLWEAPLRQFF. This rearrangement joins TRBV20-1 to TRBJ2-1, with a tentative D call TRBD2 (6 bases). V was clipped by 0 bases and J by 12 bases, with 33 bases between them. Germline CDR1 and CDR2: DFQATT and SNEGSKA (reference sequence). The CDR3 length is 19 residues.

This clonotype occurred many times. CDR3 sequence reads: CAGQGRGAKNIQYF. CDR3 DNA sequence: TGTGCCGGACAGGGGAGAGGGGCCAAAAACATTCAGTACTTC. The chain carries TRBV28 and TRBJ2-4; TRBD1 matches at 9 bases. Looked up from germline, CDR1 is MDHEN and CDR2 is SYDVKM. V shed 11 bases and J 1 base; nucleotides not matched to a gene: 6. The CDR3 spans 14 residues.

This clonotype has at least ten counts. The rearrangement uses TRBV27 and TRBJ2-7; D is tentatively TRBD1 or TRBD2 (5 bases each). V shed 6 bases and J shed 4 bases, with 16 bases lying between them. The V gene's germline CDR1 is MNHEY and CDR2 SMNVEV (reference sequence). The CDR3 is 14 amino acids. The CDR3 DNA follows: TGTGCCAGCAGCATCGTCCCTTGGGGGTACGAGCAGTACTTC. Translating it yields CASSIVPWGYEQYF.

V usage is TRBV6-1 and J usage is TRBJ2-1; possible D gene TRBD1, 6 bases. From germline, CDR1 is MNHNS and CDR2 SASEGT. V was pared by 5 bases and J by 0 bases, with 14 bases between. The CDR3 length is 16 residues. The CDR3 DNA reads TGTGCCAGCAGTCCCGCCGGGACACGCTCCTACAATGAGCAGTTCTTC. It specifies CASSPAGTRSYNEQFF.